The present entry profiles one TCR beta chain with its context. This sample is drawn from a study of monozygotic twins with cystic fibrosis. The CDR3 length is 14 residues. Trimming removed 5 bases from V and 5 bases from J; junction bases left unmatched: 6. Germline CDR1 and CDR2: SGHVS and FQNEAQ. TCRdb's copy holds only in-frame clones and misses some; the assay was immunoSEQ multiplex PCR. This sample carries tens of thousands of clones, 75% to 95% of them seen once, and the ten largest clones take 0.19%. The origin of this receptor is a boy younger than 10 with cystic fibrosis. Sequenced material: blood. The J gene is TRBJ1-5, the V gene TRBV7-8; 7 bases are shared with TRBD1. The CDR3, as DNA: TGTGCCAGCAGCGCCGACAGGGACTATCAGCCCCAGCATTTT. This codes for CASSADRDYQPQHF. Combining the CDR3 with reference TRBV7-8 and TRBJ1-5 gives the whole variable domain GAGVSQSPRYKVAKRGQDVALRCDPISGHVSLFWYQQALGQGPEFLTYFQNEAQLDKSGLPSDRFFAERPEGSVSTLKIQRTQQEDSAVYLCASSADRDYQPQHFGDGTRLSIL.